This T cell receptor beta chain stems from a study of cytomegalovirus exposure and HLA in healthy donors. Regarding the study as a whole: The study listed about 150 cytomegalovirus-associated TCR beta chains. Among immune exposure information, only CMV serostatus was available. The study reported that TCR beta sequences accurately predicted HLA-A and HLA-B alleles in most subjects.

Germline V lookup: CDR1 ENHRY, CDR2 SYGVKD. Losses at the gene ends were 0 bases for V and 8 bases for J; bases not matched to a gene: 6. The CDR3 has 15 amino acids. In regard to this clone: What it recognizes is unknown.

The PCR ran on 60 Vbeta and 13 Jbeta primers. Assay: immunoSEQ multiplex PCR; the TCRdb copy retains only in-frame clones and omits some. This table has around 95,000 clones, around 84% appearing once. The J gene is TRBJ2-3, the V gene TRBV10-3; 9 bases fit TRBD1. The sequenced sample was PBMCs. The source is a woman in her thirties or forties in good health and CMV-seropositive. CDR3 residues: CAISESRTGVSTQYF. The CDR3 DNA is TGTGCCATCAGTGAGTCGAGGACAGGGGTTAGTACGCAGTATTTT.